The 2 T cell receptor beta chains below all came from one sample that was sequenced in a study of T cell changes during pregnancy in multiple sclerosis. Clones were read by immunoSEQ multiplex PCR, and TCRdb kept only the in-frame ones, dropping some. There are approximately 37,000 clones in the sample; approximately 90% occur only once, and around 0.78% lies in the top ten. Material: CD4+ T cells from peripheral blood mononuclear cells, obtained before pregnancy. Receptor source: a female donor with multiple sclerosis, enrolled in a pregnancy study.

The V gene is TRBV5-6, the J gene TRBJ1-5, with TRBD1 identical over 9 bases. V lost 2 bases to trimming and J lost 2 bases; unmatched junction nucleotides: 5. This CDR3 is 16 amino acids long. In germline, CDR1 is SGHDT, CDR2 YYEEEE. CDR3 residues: CASSLKQGAGNQPQHF. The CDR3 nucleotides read TGTGCCAGCAGCTTAAAACAGGGGGCGGGCAATCAGCCCCAGCATTTT.

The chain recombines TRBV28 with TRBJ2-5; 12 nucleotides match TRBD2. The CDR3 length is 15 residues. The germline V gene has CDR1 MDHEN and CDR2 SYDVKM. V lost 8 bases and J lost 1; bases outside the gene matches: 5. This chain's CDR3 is CASGPTSGGQETQYF. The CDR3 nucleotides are TGTGCCAGCGGGCCGACTAGCGGGGGCCAAGAGACCCAGTACTTC.